This TCR beta chain is drawn from a study of T-cell reconstitution after alpha-beta-depleted transplantation in children. This clonotype was seen a single time. Its antigen is still unknown. The CDR3 consists of 17 residues. Germline trimming cut 0 bases from V and 6 bases from J; bases unmatched to any gene: 7. Germline V lookup: CDR1 MNHEY, CDR2 SVGEGT. General study results and limits: Newly produced T cells mostly accounted for T-cell counts and diversity one year post-transplant.

Library preparation (for TCRbeta) was performed with unique molecular identifiers. TCRdb re-called the PCR reads through MiXCR, storing one row per CDR3 protein. The sample yields about a million distinct CDR3 sequences, 25% to 35% seen once. The starting material was PBMCs, mostly from graft donor cells, obtained 360 days after TCRalphabeta/CD19-depleted stem cell transplant. The chain recombines TRBV6-2 or TRBV6-3 with TRBJ1-5; 11 bases match TRBD1. The sequence came from a boy in the first two years of life who had a stem cell transplant for SCID, so the T cells may come from the graft donor. CDR3 residues: CASSYSDRGRAGQPQHF. CDR3 coding DNA: TGTGCCAGCAGTTACTCGGACAGGGGGCGCGCCGGTCAGCCCCAGCATTTT.